Listed here is a single T cell receptor beta chain. This table comes from immunoSEQ multiplex PCR, and its TCRdb copy is limited to in-frame clones, with some not included. Of over 110,000 clones listed, 75% to 90% are singletons. CDR1 KGHDR and CDR2 SFDVKD come from the germline V gene. The V end lost 4 bases, the J end lost 3 bases, and 7 bases lay between the germline ends. The CDR3 has 13 amino acids. This sample stems from a study of blood T cell repertoires in COVID-19. For the study at large: Samples of COVID-19 (acute and convalescent) were obtained from the United States, Italy and Spain.

This chain joins TRBV24-1 and TRBJ2-3; no clear D. The sequencing sample was made of peripheral blood. The TCR sequence derives from a woman aged 45-60 years with acute or convalescent COVID-19. In DNA form, the CDR3 reads TGTGCCACCAGTGACAGGCCGACAGATACGCAGTATTTT. Translation: CATSDRPTDTQYF.